This TCR beta chain emerged from a study of brain T cells in children with intractable seizures. This CDR3 is 15 amino acids long. Germline V gene lookup returns CDR1 SNHLY and CDR2 FYNNEI. Trimming took 6 bases from V and 6 from J; bases not matched to a gene: 10. Time point indicated: blood from clinic visit 5 months post-surgery; TSC patient then seizure free. Sequencing was limited to surgery cases with top T cell transcript signatures in brain tissue. The repertoire was sequenced with immunoSEQ multiplex PCR; TCRdb's copy has only in-frame clones and lacks some. Here the sample spans hundreds of thousands of clones, over 85% being singletons.

This clonotype was obtained from a boy in the first two years of life with tuberous sclerosis and intractable seizures. Here the sequenced sample was peripheral blood, taken roughly 5 months after surgery. The chain recombines TRBV2 with TRBJ1-1; 10 bases map to TRBD1. The CDR3 nucleotides read TGTGCCAGCAGAATGACAGGGGGCCTCTCACCTGAAGCTTTCTTT. It is translated as CASRMTGGLSPEAFF.